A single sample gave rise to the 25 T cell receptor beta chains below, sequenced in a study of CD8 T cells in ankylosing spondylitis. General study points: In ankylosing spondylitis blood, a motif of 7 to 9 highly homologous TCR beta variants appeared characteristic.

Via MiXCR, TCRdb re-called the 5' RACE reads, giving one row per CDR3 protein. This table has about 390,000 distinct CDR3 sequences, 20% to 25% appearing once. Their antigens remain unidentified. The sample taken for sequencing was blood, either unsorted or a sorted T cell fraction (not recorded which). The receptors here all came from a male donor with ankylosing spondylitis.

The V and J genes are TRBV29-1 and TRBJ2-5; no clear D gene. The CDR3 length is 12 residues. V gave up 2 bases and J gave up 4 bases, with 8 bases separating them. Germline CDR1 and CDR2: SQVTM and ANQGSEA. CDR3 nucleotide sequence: TGCAGCGTTGAAATTTCGGGAGAGACCCAGTACTTC. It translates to CSVEISGETQYF.

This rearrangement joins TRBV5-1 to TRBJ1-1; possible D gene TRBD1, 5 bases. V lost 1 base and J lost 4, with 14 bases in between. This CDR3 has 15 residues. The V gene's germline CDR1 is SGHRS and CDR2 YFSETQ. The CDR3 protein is CASSLRGSTLTEAFF. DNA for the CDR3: TGCGCCAGCAGCTTGCGGGGCTCGACTCTCACTGAAGCTTTCTTT.

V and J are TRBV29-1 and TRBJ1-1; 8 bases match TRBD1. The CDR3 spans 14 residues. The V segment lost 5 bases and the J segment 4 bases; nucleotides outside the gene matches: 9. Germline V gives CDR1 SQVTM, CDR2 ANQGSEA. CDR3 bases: TGCAGCGTTTCCCCCTTCGACAGGGGCACTGAAGCTTTCTTT. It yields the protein CSVSPFDRGTEAFF. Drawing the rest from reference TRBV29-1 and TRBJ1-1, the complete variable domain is SAVISQKPSRDICQRGTSLTIQCQVDSQVTMMFWYRQQPGQSLTLIATANQGSEATYESGFVIDKFPISRPNLTFSTLTVSNMSPEDSSIYLCSVSPFDRGTEAFFGQGTRLTVV.

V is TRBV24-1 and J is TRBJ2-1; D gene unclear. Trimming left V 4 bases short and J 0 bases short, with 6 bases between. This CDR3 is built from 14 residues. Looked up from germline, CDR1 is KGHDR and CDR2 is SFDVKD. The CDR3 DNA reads TGTGCCACCAGTGACGGGTTCTCCTACAATGAGCAGTTCTTC. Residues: CATSDGFSYNEQFF.

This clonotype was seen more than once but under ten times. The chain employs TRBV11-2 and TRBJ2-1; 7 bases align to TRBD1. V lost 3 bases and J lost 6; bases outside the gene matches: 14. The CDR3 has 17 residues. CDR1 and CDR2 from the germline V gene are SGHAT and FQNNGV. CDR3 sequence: CASSLTRDSISSNEQFF. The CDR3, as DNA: TGTGCCAGCAGCTTGACCCGGGACAGCATTAGTAGCAATGAGCAGTTCTTC.

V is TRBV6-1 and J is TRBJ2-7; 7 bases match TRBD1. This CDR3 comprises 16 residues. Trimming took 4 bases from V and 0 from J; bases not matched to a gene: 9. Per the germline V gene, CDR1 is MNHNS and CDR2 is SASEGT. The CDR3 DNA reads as TGTGCCAGCAGTGGCCGGAGACAGGGTTTCTCCTACGAGCAGTACTTC. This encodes CASSGRRQGFSYEQYF.

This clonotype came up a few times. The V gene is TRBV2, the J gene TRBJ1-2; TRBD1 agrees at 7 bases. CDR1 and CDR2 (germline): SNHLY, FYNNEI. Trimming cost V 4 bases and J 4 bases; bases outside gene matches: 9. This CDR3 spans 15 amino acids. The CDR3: CASSGDSYNTYGYTF. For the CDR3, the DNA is TGTGCCAGCAGTGGGGACAGTTATAATACCTATGGCTACACCTTC.

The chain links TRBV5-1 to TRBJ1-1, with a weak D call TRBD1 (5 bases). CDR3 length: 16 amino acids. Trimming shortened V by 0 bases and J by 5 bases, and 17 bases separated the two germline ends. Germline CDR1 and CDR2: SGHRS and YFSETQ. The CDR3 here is CASSLGTIQASTEAFF. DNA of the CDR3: TGCGCCAGCAGCTTGGGGACAATTCAAGCGTCAACTGAAGCTTTCTTT.

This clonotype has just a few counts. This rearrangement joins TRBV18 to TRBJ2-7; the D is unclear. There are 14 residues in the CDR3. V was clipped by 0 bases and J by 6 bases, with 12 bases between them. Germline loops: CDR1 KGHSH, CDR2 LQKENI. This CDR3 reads CASSPPSGKAEQYF. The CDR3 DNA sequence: TGTGCCAGCTCACCACCGTCTGGGAAGGCCGAGCAGTACTTC.

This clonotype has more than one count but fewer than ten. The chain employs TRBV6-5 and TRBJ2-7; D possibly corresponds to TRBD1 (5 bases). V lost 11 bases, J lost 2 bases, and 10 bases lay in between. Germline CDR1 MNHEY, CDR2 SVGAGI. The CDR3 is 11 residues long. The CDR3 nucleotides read TGTGCCTGCCAGGGCACCTACGAGCAGTACTTC. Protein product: CACQGTYEQYF.

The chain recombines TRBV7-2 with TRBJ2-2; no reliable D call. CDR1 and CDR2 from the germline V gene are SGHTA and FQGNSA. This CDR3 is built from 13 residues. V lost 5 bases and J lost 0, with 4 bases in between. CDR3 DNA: TGTGCCAGCAGCGGATCGAACACCGGGGAGCTGTTTTTT. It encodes CASSGSNTGELFF.

CDR3 in DNA: TGCAGCGCCAAGACCGGCGGGGGATCATACGAGCAGTACTTC. Translating it yields CSAKTGGGSYEQYF. The V and J genes are TRBV29-1 and TRBJ2-7; 7 bases align to TRBD2. Germline assignment: CDR1 SQVTM and CDR2 ANQGSEA. The CDR3 is 14 residues long. V was pared by 7 bases and J by 4 bases, with 13 bases of the junction left unmatched.

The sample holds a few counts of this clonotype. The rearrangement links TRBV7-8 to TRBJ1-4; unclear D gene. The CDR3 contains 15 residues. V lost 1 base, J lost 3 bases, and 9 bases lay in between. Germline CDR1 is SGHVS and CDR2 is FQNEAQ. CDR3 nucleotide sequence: TGTGCCAGCAGCTTAGGAGTCGGGGCTAATGAAAAACTGTTTTTT. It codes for CASSLGVGANEKLFF.

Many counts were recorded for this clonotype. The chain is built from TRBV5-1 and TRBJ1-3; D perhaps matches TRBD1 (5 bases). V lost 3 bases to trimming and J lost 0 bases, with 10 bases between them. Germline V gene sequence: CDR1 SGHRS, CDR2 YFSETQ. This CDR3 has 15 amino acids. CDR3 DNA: TGCGCCAGCAGCTCCGACGGACACTCTGGAAACACCATATATTTT. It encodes CASSSDGHSGNTIYF.

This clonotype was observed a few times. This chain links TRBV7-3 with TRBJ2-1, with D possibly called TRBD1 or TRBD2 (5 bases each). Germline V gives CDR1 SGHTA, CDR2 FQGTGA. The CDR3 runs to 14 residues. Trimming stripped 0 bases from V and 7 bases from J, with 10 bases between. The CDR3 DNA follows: TGTGCCAGCAGCTTAACGGGGGAAACTAATGAGCAGTTCTTC. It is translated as CASSLTGETNEQFF.

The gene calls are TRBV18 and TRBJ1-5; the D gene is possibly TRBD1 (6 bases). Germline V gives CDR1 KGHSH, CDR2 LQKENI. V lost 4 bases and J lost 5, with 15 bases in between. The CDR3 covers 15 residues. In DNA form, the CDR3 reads TGTGCCAGCTCACTGTTGATGGACAGCTATCAGCCCCAGCATTTT. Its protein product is CASSLLMDSYQPQHF.

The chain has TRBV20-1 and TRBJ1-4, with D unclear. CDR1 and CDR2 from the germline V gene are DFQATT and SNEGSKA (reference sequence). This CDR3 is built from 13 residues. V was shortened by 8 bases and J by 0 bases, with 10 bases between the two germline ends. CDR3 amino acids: CSPRQATNEKLFF. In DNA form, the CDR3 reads TGCAGTCCCCGACAAGCAACTAATGAAAAACTGTTTTTT.

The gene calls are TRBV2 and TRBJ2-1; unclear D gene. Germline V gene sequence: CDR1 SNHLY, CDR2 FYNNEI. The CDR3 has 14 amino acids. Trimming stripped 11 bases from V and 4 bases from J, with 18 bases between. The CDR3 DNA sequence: TGTGCCGGCACTGGGCAAGCGAGTTACAATGAGCAGTTCTTC. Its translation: CAGTGQASYNEQFF.

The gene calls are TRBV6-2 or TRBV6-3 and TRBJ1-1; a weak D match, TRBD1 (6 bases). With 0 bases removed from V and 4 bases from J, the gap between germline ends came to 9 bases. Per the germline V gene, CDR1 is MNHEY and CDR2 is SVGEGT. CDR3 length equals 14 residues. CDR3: CASSYSGGSTEAFF. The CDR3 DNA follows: TGTGCCAGCAGTTACTCAGGGGGGAGCACTGAAGCTTTCTTT.

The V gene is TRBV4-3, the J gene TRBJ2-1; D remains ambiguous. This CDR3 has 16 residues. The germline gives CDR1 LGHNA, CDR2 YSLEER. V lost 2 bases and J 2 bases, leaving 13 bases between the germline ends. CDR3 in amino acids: CASSQHLGGAYNEQFF. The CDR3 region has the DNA TGCGCCAGCAGCCAACACCTGGGTGGGGCCTACAATGAGCAGTTCTTC.

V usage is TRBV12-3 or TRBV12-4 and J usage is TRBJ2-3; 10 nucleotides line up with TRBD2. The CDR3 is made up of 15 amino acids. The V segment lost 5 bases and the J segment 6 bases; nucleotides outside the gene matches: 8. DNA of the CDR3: TGTGCCAGCAGTAAGAGCGGGAGGGCGGCCGATACGCAGTATTTT. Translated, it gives CASSKSGRAADTQYF.

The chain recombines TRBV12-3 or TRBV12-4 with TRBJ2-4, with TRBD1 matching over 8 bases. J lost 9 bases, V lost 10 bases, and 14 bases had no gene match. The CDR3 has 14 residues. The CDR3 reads CATTRDRGGSIQYF. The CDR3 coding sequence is TGTGCCACCACACGAGACAGGGGTGGTAGCATTCAGTACTTC.

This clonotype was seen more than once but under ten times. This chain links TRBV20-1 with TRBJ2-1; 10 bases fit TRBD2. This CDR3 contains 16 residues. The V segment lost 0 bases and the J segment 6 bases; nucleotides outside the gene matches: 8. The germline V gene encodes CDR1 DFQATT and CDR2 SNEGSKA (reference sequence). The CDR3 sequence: CSARDSWASGGNEQFF. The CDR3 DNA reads TGCAGTGCTAGAGATAGCTGGGCTAGCGGGGGCAATGAGCAGTTCTTC.

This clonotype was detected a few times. The CDR3 loop reads CATSRGTARDTGELFF. In DNA form, the CDR3 reads TGTGCCACCAGCAGAGGGACGGCGAGGGACACCGGGGAGCTGTTTTTT. This chain uses TRBV15 with TRBJ2-2; D possibly corresponds to TRBD2 (5 bases). Germline CDR1 and CDR2: LNHNV and YYDKDF (reference sequence). V was clipped by 1 base and J by 3 bases, with 12 bases between them. The CDR3 consists of 16 residues.

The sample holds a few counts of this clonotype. This CDR3 reads CASSVQGAGETQYF. The CDR3 coding sequence is TGTGCCAGCAGCGTACAGGGGGCAGGAGAGACCCAGTACTTC. The chain uses TRBV9 and TRBJ2-5, with 8 bases that match TRBD1. V was pared by 1 base and J by 4 bases, with 3 bases of the junction left unmatched. The CDR3 loop spans 14 amino acids. Germline assignment: CDR1 SGDLS and CDR2 YYNGEE.